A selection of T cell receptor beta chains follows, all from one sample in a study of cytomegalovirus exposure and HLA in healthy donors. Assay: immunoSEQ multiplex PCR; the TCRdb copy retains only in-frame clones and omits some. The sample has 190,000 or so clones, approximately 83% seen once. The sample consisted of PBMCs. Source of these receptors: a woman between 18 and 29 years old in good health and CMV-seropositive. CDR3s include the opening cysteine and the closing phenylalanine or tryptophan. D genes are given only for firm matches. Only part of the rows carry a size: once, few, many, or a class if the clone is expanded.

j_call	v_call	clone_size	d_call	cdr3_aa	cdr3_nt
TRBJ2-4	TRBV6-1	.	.	CASSERSGLAKNIQYF	TGTGCCAGCAGTGAAAGGAGCGGGCTAGCCAAAAACATTCAGTACTTC
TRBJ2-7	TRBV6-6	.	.	CASSYWPPYEQYF	TGTGCCAGCAGTTACTGGCCTCCTTACGAGCAGTACTTC
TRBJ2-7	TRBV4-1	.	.	CASSQSTGEQYF	TGCGCCAGCAGCCAATCAACGGGAGAGCAGTACTTC
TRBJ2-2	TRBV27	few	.	CASSLSFQFTGELFF	TGTGCCAGCAGTTTATCGTTCCAGTTCACCGGGGAGCTGTTTTTT
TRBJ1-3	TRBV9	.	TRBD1	CASSVQGGANTIYF	TGTGCCAGCAGCGTACAGGGGGGAGCGAACACCATATATTTT
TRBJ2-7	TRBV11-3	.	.	CASSLGRRTYEQYF	TGTGCCAGCAGCTTAGGTCGCAGGACCTACGAGCAGTACTTC
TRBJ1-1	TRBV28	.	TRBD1	CASSRQGRGAFF	TGTGCCAGCAGTAGACAGGGTCGTGGGGCTTTCTTT
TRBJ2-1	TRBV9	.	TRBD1	CASSQEGQGGNEQFF	TGTGCCAGCAGCCAGGAGGGACAGGGGGGCAATGAGCAGTTCTTC
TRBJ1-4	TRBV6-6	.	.	CASSLGVREKLFF	TGTGCCAGCAGTTTAGGGGTTCGCGAAAAACTGTTTTTT
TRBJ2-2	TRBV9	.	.	CASSPPPGMLNTGELFF	TGTGCCAGCAGCCCCCCTCCGGGGATGTTGAACACCGGGGAGCTGTTTTTT
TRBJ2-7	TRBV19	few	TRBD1	CASSPRGIYYEQYF	TGTGCCAGTAGTCCCAGGGGGATTTACTACGAGCAGTACTTC